This TCR beta chain stems from a study of shared clonotypes between healthy human individuals. Study-level points and caveats: With few donors, the genetic and exposure-history diversity represented was limited.

A word on this clone: Antigen: not known.

TCRdb's table, derived via immunoSEQ multiplex PCR, lists solely in-frame clones and lacks some. The table includes 850,000 to 1,200,000 clones, around 74% detected once. The CDR3 has 16 amino acids. V dropped 1 base and J dropped 9; count of bases not matched to a gene: 4. Per the germline V gene, CDR1 is SGHTA and CDR2 is FQGNSA. The receptor comes from a man younger than 35 in good health. The source material was memory CD4+ T cells sorted from blood. Subset denoted: CD45RA-negative fraction. This chain joins TRBV7-2 and TRBJ2-1, with 15 bases that match TRBD2. The CDR3 reads CASSLVGLAGGGEQFF. Here the CDR3 DNA reads TGTGCCAGCAGCTTAGTAGGACTAGCGGGAGGGGGTGAGCAGTTCTTC.